The rows below give T cell receptor beta chains drawn from one sample of a study of T cell responses to AZD1222 COVID-19 vaccine. Here immunoSEQ multiplex PCR was the method, and the copy in TCRdb shows in-frame clones only, minus some. Of about 130,000 clones in the sample, approximately 92% were seen once. Here the sequenced sample was peripheral blood, taken 28 days after the second AZD1222 dose. These receptors were obtained from an adult who received the AZD1222 COVID-19 vaccine. Each CDR3 is given with its conserved first and last residue. The D gene is left open where the match is weak. Clone size appears in some rows only: once, few, many, or a class for an expanded clone.

v_gene,j_gene,abundance,d_gene,CDR3aa,CDR3nt
TRBV2,TRBJ1-5,NA,NA,CASSGGSQPQHF,TGTGCCAGCAGTGGGGGTAGTCAGCCCCAGCATTTT
TRBV7-2,TRBJ2-3,NA,NA,CASSLLLRDTQYF,TGTGCCAGCAGCTTGTTGTTACGGGATACGCAGTATTTT
TRBV4-1,TRBJ2-1,once,TRBD1,CASTPVWGQDGNEQFF,TGCGCCAGCACCCCGGTTTGGGGACAGGATGGCAATGAGCAGTTCTTC
TRBV5-6,TRBJ2-5,NA,NA,CASSFRETQYF,TGTGCCAGCAGCTTTAGGGAGACCCAGTACTTC
TRBV7-2,TRBJ1-1,NA,TRBD1,CASSLVGGPGNTEAFF,TGTGCCAGCAGCTTAGTAGGGGGCCCCGGGAACACTGAAGCTTTCTTT
TRBV7-9,TRBJ1-6,NA,NA,CASSPPTSYNSPLHF,TGTGCCAGCAGCCCCCCCACCTCCTATAATTCACCCCTCCACTTT
TRBV5-1,TRBJ1-2,NA,NA,CASSPGGGTYGYTF,TGCGCCAGCAGCCCTGGGGGGGGAACCTATGGCTACACCTTC
TRBV7-2,TRBJ2-1,NA,TRBD2,CASSLTSGRYNEQFF,TGTGCCAGCAGCTTGACTAGCGGGAGATACAATGAGCAGTTCTTC
TRBV11-3,TRBJ1-2,NA,TRBD1,CASSGGQGAYGYTF,TGTGCCAGCAGCGGCGGACAGGGAGCATATGGCTACACCTTC
TRBV18,TRBJ2-5,NA,TRBD2,CASSLTSGQETQYF,TGTGCCAGCTCCCTAACTAGCGGGCAAGAGACCCAGTACTTC
TRBV20-1,TRBJ1-1,NA,NA,CSAQTEAFF,TGCAGTGCCCAGACTGAAGCTTTCTTT
TRBV7-9,TRBJ1-2,NA,NA,CASSRDYGYTF,TGTGCCAGCAGCCGGGACTATGGCTACACCTTC
TRBV4-1,TRBJ1-3,NA,NA,CASSQDYVSSGNTIYF,TGCGCCAGCAGCCAAGATTACGTGAGCTCTGGAAACACCATATATTTT
TRBV5-5,TRBJ1-5,NA,NA,CASSFRGTKESNQPQHF,TGTGCCAGCAGCTTCCGGGGCACCAAGGAGAGCAATCAGCCCCAGCATTTT
TRBV6-1,TRBJ1-3,once,NA,CASSELGNTIYF,TGTGCCAGCAGTGAACTAGGAAACACCATATATTTT
TRBV7-2,TRBJ1-2,NA,NA,CASSPRTDNYGYTF,TGTGCCAGCAGCCCCAGGACAGATAACTATGGCTACACCTTC
TRBV18,TRBJ1-3,NA,TRBD1,CASSPSSVDRGSGNTIYF,TGTGCCAGCTCACCGTCATCGGTCGACAGGGGCTCTGGAAACACCATATATTTT
TRBV7-2,TRBJ2-5,few,TRBD1,CASSFAGQGETQYF,TGTGCCAGCAGCTTCGCGGGACAGGGCGAGACCCAGTACTTC
TRBV3-1/TRBV3-2,TRBJ1-2,NA,NA,CASGRADNYGYTF,TGTGCCAGCGGGAGAGCAGATAACTATGGCTACACCTTC
TRBV3-1/TRBV3-2,TRBJ1-1,NA,TRBD1,CASSQGQVAFF,TGTGCCAGCAGCCAGGGACAGGTAGCTTTCTTT
TRBV30,TRBJ2-2,NA,TRBD2,CAWRGGGDYTGELFF,TGTGCCTGGAGAGGCGGGGGGGATTACACCGGGGAGCTGTTTTTT
TRBV10-3,TRBJ2-5,NA,NA,CAISESSPRQETQYF,TGTGCCATCAGTGAGTCTTCGCCCCGCCAAGAGACCCAGTACTTC
TRBV5-1,TRBJ1-1,NA,NA,CASSLVGGNTEAFF,TGCGCCAGCAGCTTGGTGGGAGGTAACACTGAAGCTTTCTTT
TRBV5-4,TRBJ2-7,NA,TRBD1,CASSFSLGQGDEQYF,TGTGCCAGCAGCTTTTCCCTGGGACAGGGGGACGAGCAGTACTTC
TRBV2,TRBJ1-1,NA,NA,CASKLGLATEAFF,TGTGCCAGCAAACTGGGATTGGCCACTGAAGCTTTCTTT
TRBV5-4,TRBJ2-5,NA,TRBD2,CASSLAGEGWQETQYF,TGTGCCAGCAGTCTAGCGGGGGAGGGTTGGCAAGAGACCCAGTACTTC
TRBV7-8,TRBJ1-3,NA,NA,CASSLEGYAASGNTIYF,TGTGCCAGCAGCTTAGAGGGGTACGCCGCCTCTGGAAACACCATATATTTT
TRBV6-2/TRBV6-3,TRBJ2-2,once,TRBD2,CASSYRSGEAGELFF,TGTGCCAGCAGTTACCGGAGCGGGGAGGCCGGGGAGCTGTTTTTT
TRBV13,TRBJ2-3,NA,TRBD2,CASSPEAGFHTDTQYF,TGTGCCAGCAGCCCGGAAGCGGGGTTCCACACAGATACGCAGTATTTT
TRBV5-1,TRBJ2-7,NA,NA,CASSYTGNSYEQYF,TGCGCCAGCAGCTACACCGGGAACTCCTACGAGCAGTACTTC
TRBV6-2/TRBV6-3,TRBJ1-2,NA,NA,CASSYVEETDGYTF,TGTGCCAGCAGTTACGTAGAGGAGACAGACGGCTACACCTTC
TRBV10-3,TRBJ2-7,NA,TRBD1,CAISARTTGTVVHEQYF,TGTGCCATCAGTGCGCGTACCACCGGGACAGTGGTCCACGAGCAGTACTTC
TRBV27,TRBJ1-1,NA,NA,CASSLGGVGTEAFF,TGTGCCAGCAGTTTAGGGGGCGTGGGGACTGAAGCTTTCTTT
TRBV11-2,TRBJ2-5,NA,NA,CASSLTRRVGETQYF,TGTGCCAGCAGCCTCACCCGCAGGGTGGGGGAGACCCAGTACTTC
TRBV21-1,TRBJ1-5,NA,NA,CASSKLQGGGNQPQHF,TGTGCCAGCAGCAAATTGCAGGGAGGAGGCAATCAGCCCCAGCATTTT
TRBV18,TRBJ2-2,NA,NA,CASSPNMNTGELFF,TGTGCCAGCTCACCCAACATGAACACCGGGGAGCTGTTTTTT
TRBV7-2,TRBJ1-6,NA,NA,CASSPQVYNSPLHF,TGTGCCAGCAGCCCACAGGTCTATAATTCACCCCTCCACTTT
TRBV9,TRBJ1-3,NA,NA,CASSVATGLSGNTIYF,TGTGCCAGCAGCGTAGCTACAGGACTCTCTGGAAACACCATATATTTT
TRBV5-6,TRBJ1-5,NA,TRBD1,CASSWWGQTNQPQHF,TGTGCCAGCAGCTGGTGGGGACAGACGAATCAGCCCCAGCATTTT
TRBV9,TRBJ1-2,NA,NA,CASSFTPSSGYTF,TGTGCCAGCAGCTTCACCCCATCGTCTGGCTACACCTTC
TRBV28,TRBJ2-2,NA,NA,CASSQLPRLVSTGELFF,TGTGCCAGCAGTCAACTTCCAAGGCTAGTGAGCACCGGGGAGCTGTTTTTT
TRBV5-6,TRBJ2-3,NA,NA,CASSSMGGTDTQYF,TGTGCCAGCAGCTCCATGGGGGGCACAGATACGCAGTATTTT
TRBV5-5,TRBJ1-6,NA,NA,CASSFQGKSGSSPLHF,TGTGCCAGCAGCTTTCAGGGAAAAAGCGGCTCATCACCCCTCCACTTT
TRBV4-1,TRBJ2-2,NA,NA,CASSQQGGPLGELFF,TGCGCCAGCAGCCAACAGGGGGGCCCTCTGGGGGAGCTGTTTTTT
TRBV19,TRBJ2-1,NA,TRBD1,CASSLTGVNEQFF,TGTGCCAGTAGTCTGACAGGGGTCAATGAGCAGTTCTTC
TRBV7-8,TRBJ1-2,NA,NA,CASSATRVFGYGYTF,TGTGCCAGCAGCGCAACAAGGGTGTTCGGCTATGGCTACACCTTC
TRBV6-1,TRBJ1-5,once,NA,CASSEALIRRAVRQPQHF,TGTGCCAGCAGTGAAGCGCTTATTCGGCGGGCCGTGAGACAGCCCCAGCATTTT
TRBV4-2,TRBJ2-5,NA,NA,CASSQAETGAGTQYF,TGTGCCAGCAGCCAAGCTGAGACAGGTGCGGGGACCCAGTACTTC
TRBV12-5,TRBJ1-1,NA,NA,CASGYAQVMNTEAFF,TGTGCTAGTGGATATGCACAGGTGATGAACACTGAAGCTTTCTTT
TRBV2,TRBJ1-2,NA,NA,CASDVGGGGYTF,TGTGCCAGCGACGTAGGGGGTGGTGGCTACACCTTC